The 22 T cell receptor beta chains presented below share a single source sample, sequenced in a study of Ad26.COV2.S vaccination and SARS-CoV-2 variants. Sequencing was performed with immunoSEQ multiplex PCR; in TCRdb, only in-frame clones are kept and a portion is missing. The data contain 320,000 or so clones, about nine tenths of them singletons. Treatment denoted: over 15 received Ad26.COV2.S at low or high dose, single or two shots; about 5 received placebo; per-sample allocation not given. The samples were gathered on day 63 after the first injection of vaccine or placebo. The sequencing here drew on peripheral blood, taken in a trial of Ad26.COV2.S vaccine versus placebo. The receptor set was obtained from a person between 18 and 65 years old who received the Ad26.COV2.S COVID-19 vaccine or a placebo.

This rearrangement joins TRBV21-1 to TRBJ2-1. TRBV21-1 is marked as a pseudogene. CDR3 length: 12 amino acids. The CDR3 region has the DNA TGTGCCAGCAGCAAAAGGCTAAATGAGCAGTTCTTC. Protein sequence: CASSKRLNEQFF.

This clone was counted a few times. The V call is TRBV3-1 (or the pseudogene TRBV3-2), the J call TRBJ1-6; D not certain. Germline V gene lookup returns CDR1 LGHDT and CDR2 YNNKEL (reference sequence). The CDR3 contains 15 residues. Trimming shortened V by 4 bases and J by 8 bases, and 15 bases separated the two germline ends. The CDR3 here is CASSRLGNWDSPLHF. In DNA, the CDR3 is TGTGCCAGCAGCCGCCTGGGGAATTGGGATTCACCCCTCCACTTT.

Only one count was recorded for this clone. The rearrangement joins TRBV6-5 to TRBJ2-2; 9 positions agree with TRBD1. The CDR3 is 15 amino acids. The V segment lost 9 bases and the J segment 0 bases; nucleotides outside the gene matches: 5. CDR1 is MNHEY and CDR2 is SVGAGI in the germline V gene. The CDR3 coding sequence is TGTGCCAGTGATACAGGGGGCGCGAACACCGGGGAGCTGTTTTTT. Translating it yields CASDTGGANTGELFF.

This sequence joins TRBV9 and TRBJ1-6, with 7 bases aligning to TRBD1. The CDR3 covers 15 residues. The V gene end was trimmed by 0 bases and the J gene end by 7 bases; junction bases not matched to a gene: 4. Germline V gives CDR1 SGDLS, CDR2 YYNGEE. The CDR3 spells CASSVAPGGNSPLHF. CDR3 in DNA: TGTGCCAGCAGCGTAGCCCCAGGGGGAAATTCACCCCTCCACTTT.

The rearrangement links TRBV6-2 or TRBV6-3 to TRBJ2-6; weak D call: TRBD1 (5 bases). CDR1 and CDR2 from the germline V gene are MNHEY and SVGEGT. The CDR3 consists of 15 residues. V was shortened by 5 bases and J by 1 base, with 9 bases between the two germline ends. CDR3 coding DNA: TGTGCCAGCAGTCCGACAGTGTCTGGGGCCAACGTCCTGACTTTC. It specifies CASSPTVSGANVLTF.

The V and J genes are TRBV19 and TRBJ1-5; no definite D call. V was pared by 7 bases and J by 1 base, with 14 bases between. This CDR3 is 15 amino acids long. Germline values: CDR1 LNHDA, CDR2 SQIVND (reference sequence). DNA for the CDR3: TGTGCCAGTACTATGGAGTGGTTGAGCAATCAGCCCCAGCATTTT. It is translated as CASTMEWLSNQPQHF.

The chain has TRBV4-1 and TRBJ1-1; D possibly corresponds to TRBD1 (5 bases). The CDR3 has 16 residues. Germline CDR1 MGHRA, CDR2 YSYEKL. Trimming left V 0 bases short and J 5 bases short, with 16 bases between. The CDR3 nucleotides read TGCGCCAGCAGCCAAGAATGGGGGATCCGTGATACTGAAGCTTTCTTT. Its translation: CASSQEWGIRDTEAFF.

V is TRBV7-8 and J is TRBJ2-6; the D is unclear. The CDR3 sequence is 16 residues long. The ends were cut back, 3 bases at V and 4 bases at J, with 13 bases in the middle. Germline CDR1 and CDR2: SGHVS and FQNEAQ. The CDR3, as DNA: TGTGCCAGCAGCTTTGCGGATTTTTCCGGGGCCAACGTCCTGACTTTC. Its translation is CASSFADFSGANVLTF. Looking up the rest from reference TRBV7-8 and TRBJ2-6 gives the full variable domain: GAGVSQSPRYKVAKRGQDVALRCDPISGHVSLFWYQQALGQGPEFLTYFQNEAQLDKSGLPSDRFFAERPEGSVSTLKIQRTQQEDSAVYLCASSFADFSGANVLTFGAGSRLTVL.

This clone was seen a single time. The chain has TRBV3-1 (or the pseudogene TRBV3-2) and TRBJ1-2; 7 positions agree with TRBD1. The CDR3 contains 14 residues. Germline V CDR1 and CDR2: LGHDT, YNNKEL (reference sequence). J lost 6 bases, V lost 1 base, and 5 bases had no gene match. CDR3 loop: CASSQGTGVHGYTF. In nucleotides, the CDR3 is TGTGCCAGCAGCCAAGGTACAGGGGTTCATGGCTACACCTTC.

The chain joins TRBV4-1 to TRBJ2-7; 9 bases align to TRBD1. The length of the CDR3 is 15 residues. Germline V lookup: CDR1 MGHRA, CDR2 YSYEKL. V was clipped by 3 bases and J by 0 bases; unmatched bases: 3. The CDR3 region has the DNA TGCGCCAGCAGCCAGGGACAGGGTATCTCCTACGAGCAGTACTTC. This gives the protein CASSQGQGISYEQYF.

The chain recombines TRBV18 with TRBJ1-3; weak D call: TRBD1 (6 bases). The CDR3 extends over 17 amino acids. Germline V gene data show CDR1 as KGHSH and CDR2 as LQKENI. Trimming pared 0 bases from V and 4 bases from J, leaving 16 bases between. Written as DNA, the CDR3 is TGTGCCAGCTCACCACCGTATGCACAGGGAAAGGGAAACACCATATATTTT. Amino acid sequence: CASSPPYAQGKGNTIYF.

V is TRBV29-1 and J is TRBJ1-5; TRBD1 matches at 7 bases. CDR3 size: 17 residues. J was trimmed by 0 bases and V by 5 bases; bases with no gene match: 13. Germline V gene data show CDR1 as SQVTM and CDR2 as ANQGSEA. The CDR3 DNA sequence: TGCAGCGTTACCGAAACCGGGACAGATTATAGCAATCAGCCCCAGCATTTT. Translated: CSVTETGTDYSNQPQHF.

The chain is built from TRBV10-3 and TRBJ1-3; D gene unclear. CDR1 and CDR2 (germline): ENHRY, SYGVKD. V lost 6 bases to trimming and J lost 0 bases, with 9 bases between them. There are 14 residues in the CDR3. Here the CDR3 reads CAISQVSSGNTIYF. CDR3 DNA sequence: TGTGCCATCAGCCAAGTGTCCTCTGGAAACACCATATATTTT.

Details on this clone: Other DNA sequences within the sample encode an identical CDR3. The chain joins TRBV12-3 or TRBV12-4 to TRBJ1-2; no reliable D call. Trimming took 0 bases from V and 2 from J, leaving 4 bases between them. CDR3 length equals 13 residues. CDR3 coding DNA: TGTGCCAGCAGTTTAGCAGTAAACTATGGCTACACCTTC. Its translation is CASSLAVNYGYTF.

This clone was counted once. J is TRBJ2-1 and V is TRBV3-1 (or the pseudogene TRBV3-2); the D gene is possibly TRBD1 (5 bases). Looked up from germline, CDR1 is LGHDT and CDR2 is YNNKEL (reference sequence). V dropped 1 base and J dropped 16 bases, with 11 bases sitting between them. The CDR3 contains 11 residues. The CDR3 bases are TGTGCCAGCAGCCAAGGGACACCGACCTTCTTC. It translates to CASSQGTPTFF.

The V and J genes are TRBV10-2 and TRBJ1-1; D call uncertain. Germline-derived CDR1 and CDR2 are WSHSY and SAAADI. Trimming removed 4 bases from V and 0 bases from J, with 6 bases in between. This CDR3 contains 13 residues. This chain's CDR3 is CASSGPMNTEAFF. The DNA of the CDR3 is TGCGCCAGCAGTGGACCTATGAACACTGAAGCTTTCTTT.

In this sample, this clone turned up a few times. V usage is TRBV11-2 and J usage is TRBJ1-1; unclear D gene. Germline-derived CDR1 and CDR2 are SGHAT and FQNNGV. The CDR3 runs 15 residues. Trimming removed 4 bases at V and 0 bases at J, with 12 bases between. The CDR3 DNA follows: TGTGCCAGCAGCTACAGACCAGGTTTGAACACTGAAGCTTTCTTT. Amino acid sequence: CASSYRPGLNTEAFF.

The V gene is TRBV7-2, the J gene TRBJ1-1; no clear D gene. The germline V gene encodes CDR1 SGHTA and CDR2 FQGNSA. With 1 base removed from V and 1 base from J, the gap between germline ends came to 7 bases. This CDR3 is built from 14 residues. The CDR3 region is CASSLVNANTEAFF. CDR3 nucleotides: TGTGCCAGCAGCTTAGTAAATGCGAACACTGAAGCTTTCTTT.

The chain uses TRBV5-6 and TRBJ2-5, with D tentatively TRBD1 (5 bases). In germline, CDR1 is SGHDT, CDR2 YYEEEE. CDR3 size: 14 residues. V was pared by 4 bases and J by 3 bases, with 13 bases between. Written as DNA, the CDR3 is TGTGCCAGCAGCCTTGGTGGGGCCGAAGAGACCCAGTACTTC. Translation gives CASSLGGAEETQYF.

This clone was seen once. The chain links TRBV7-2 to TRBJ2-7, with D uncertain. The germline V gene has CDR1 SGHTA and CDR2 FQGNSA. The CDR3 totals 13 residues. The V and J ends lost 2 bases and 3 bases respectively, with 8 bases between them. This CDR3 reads CASSLTSNYEQYF. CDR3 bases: TGTGCCAGCAGCTTAACCAGCAACTACGAGCAGTACTTC.

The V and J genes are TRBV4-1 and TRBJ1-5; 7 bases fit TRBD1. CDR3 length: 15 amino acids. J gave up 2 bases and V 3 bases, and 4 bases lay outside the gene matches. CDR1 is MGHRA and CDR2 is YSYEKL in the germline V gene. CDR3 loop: CASSQIGQGNQPQHF. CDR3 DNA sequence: TGCGCCAGCAGCCAGATCGGACAGGGCAATCAGCCCCAGCATTTT.

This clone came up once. The CDR3 sequence: CSASLPRAYGYTF. In DNA, the CDR3 is TGCAGTGCTAGTCTGCCGAGGGCCTATGGCTACACCTTC. This sequence joins TRBV20-1 and TRBJ1-2; D ambiguous. Trimming stripped 3 bases from V and 4 bases from J, with 12 bases between. Germline V CDR1 and CDR2: DFQATT, SNEGSKA (reference sequence). The CDR3 consists of 13 residues.